This TCR beta chain emerged from a study of post-analysis software for immune sequencing data. In its sample, this clonotype was seen a few times. Its antigen is still unknown. TCR beta cDNA libraries included unique molecular identifiers. Input amounts of about 0.85 to 10 million T cells were used. These gave 500,000 or so cDNA molecules, so each molecule approximated one T cell. TCRdb processed the PCR reads anew with MiXCR; each CDR3 protein has one entry. The sample lists hundreds of thousands of distinct CDR3 sequences, approximately 60% occurring once. Study-level results: Among multiple sclerosis patients, normalized Chao1 diversity was significantly below that of controls. Analysis by F measure revealed that same-batch samples clustered strongly together.

This receptor was identified in a girl between 2 and 10 years old with multiple sclerosis. The specimen was blood.

CDR3 residues: CSVGTGGLPYRGYTF. The CDR3, as DNA: TGCAGCGTCGGGACAGGGGGCCTACCGTATCGTGGCTACACCTTC. The chain recombines TRBV29-1 with TRBJ1-2; 12 positions agree with TRBD1. Trimming took 6 bases from V and 7 from J; bases not matched to a gene: 12. Germline CDR1 is SQVTM and CDR2 is ANQGSEA. The CDR3 is 15 residues long.